This entry concerns a single T cell receptor (beta chain). No antigen is known for it. The sample originates from a study of beta chain features in type 1 diabetes. Study results and caveats: Researchers report that Type 1 diabetes patients had moderately but significantly shorter TCRB CDR3s across all four CD4+ subsets. Diminished insertions and augmented deletions at VDJ junctions characterized type 1 diabetes patients. Cells with high TCR expression could be over-represented when cDNA is sequenced.

Isolated RNA was reverse transcribed in full, so expressed TCRB transcripts were sequenced. Libraries were prepared by immunoSEQ multiplex PCR; TCRdb keeps only in-frame clonotypes and omits some of them. Of some 150,000 clones listed, approximately 13% are singletons. V lost 1 base, J lost 1 base, and 7 bases lay in between. This CDR3 comprises 14 residues. In germline, CDR1 is MGHRA, CDR2 YSYEKL. The clonotype comes from a man aged 18 to 30 with type 1 diabetes. The sequenced sample was central memory CD4+ T cells from blood. The V gene is TRBV4-1, the J gene TRBJ2-5; D not resolved. The CDR3 protein is CASSQGHAQETQYF. In DNA, the CDR3 is TGCGCCAGCAGCCAAGGACATGCCCAAGAGACCCAGTACTTC.